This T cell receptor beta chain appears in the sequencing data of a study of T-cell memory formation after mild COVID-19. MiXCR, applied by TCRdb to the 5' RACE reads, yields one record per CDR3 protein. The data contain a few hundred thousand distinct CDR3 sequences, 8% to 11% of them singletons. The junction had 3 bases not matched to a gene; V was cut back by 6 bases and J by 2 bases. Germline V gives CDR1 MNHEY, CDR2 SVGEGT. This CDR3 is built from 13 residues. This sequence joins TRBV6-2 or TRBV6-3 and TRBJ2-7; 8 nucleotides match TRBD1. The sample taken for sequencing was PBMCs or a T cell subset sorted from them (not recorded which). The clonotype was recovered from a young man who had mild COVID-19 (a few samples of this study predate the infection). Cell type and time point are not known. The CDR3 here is CASRWTGTYEQYF. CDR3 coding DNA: TGTGCCAGCAGATGGACAGGGACCTACGAGCAGTACTTC.